A selection of T cell receptor beta chains follows, all from one sample in a study of shared T cell receptors in the human thymus. Libraries were prepared by immunoSEQ multiplex PCR; TCRdb keeps only in-frame clonotypes and omits some of them. In the table there are approximately 760,000 clones, approximately 85% of which are singletons. The sample also formed part of further work on human thymus T cells.

Source material: thymocytes. The receptors stem from a girl under three years old with a congenital heart defect. Both conserved end residues are part of each CDR3. Each record gives: J gene, V gene, CDR3 protein.

TRBJ1-5 TRBV27 CASSLTPWTVNSNQPQHF
TRBJ1-2 TRBV11-2 CASSPRRVTNGYTF
TRBJ2-7 TRBV5-1 CASSYRGREQYF
TRBJ2-2 TRBV5-1 CASSFGRTSGGATGELFF
TRBJ2-1 TRBV5-4 CASSFTSGAYNEQFF
TRBJ1-3 TRBV28 CASSLWPPPGDSGNTIYF
TRBJ2-1 TRBV9 CASSRRTSGGGNPNEQFF
TRBJ2-1 TRBV7-6 CASSLRPPGLGGFNEQFF
TRBJ1-3 TRBV6-5 CASSYGTGSGNTIYF
TRBJ2-2 TRBV10-3 CAISGHRSLTGELFF
TRBJ1-3 TRBV7-2 CASTEQGARGNTIYF
TRBJ2-7 TRBV5-6 CASSLSRDRRSYEQYF
TRBJ1-4 TRBV28 CASSGGDPEVEKLFF
TRBJ1-4 TRBV27 CASSPVYWLFNEKLFF
TRBJ1-2 TRBV5-1 CASSPGQPHYGYTF
TRBJ2-1 TRBV12-5 CASGLVLVTPTAYNEQFF
TRBJ2-1 TRBV12-5 CASGNGLAAVWDNEQFF